These 8 T cell receptor beta chains were all obtained from the same sample, sequenced in a study of T cell responses to AZD1222 COVID-19 vaccine (dated by TCRdb to about 2021). Library construction relied on the immunoSEQ multiplex PCR assay. Here the immuneACCESS table is served through TCRdb, limited to in-frame sequences with V and J called. Missing clones are a known gap in these copies; in checked studies unresolved V genes cover under half, and the rest lacks a known reason. The sample table shows about 92,000 clones, and 85% to 90% are seen once. Roughly 26% of the sample lies in the top ten. The sample's time point label, decoded: baseline before first vaccination. The sequences come from peripheral blood, collected on day 0 of AZD1222 vaccination. These TCRs come from an adult in good health.

The chain carries TRBV7-2 and TRBJ2-2; 10 bases are a match to TRBD2. The CDR3 length is 18 residues. The germline V gene has CDR1 SGHTA and CDR2 FQGNSA. The junction had 9 bases not matched to a gene; V was cut back by 0 bases and J by 5 bases. Here the CDR3 reads CASSLALAGGLGTGELFF. The DNA of the CDR3 is TGTGCCAGCAGCTTAGCGTTAGCGGGAGGCCTCGGGACCGGGGAGCTGTTTTTT.

The rearrangement uses TRBV6-6 and TRBJ2-7; no clear D gene. This CDR3 is 12 amino acids long. V was shortened by 3 bases and J by 2 bases, with 5 bases between the two germline ends. CDR1 is MNHNY, CDR2 SVGAGI, per germline (reference sequence). The CDR3 spells CASSYKAYEQYF. The CDR3 coding sequence is TGTGCCAGCAGTTATAAAGCCTACGAGCAGTACTTC.

The gene calls are TRBV4-2 and TRBJ2-3; 8 bases are shared with TRBD2. V shed 4 bases and J 4 bases; nucleotides not matched to a gene: 19. The CDR3 is made up of 19 amino acids. Germline V gene lookup returns CDR1 LGHNA and CDR2 YNFKEQ. In DNA, the CDR3 is TGTGCCAGCAGCCCCGGGTTAGCGGGGCCCGGGGCCGTAGCAGATACGCAGTATTTT. This gives the protein CASSPGLAGPGAVADTQYF.

The J gene is TRBJ2-7, the V gene TRBV9; tentative D call: TRBD1 (5 bases). Per the germline V gene, CDR1 is SGDLS and CDR2 is YYNGEE. Trimming removed 4 bases at V and 3 bases at J, with 14 bases between. The CDR3 spans 14 residues. CDR3 amino acids: CASSPTGVGYEQYF. The CDR3 DNA follows: TGTGCCAGCAGCCCTACAGGAGTAGGCTACGAGCAGTACTTC.

The chain employs TRBV28 and TRBJ1-6; 10 nucleotides line up with TRBD1. The ends lost 2 bases at V and 0 bases at J; junction bases unmatched: 7. Per the germline V gene, CDR1 is MDHEN and CDR2 is SYDVKM. This CDR3 region has 19 residues. CDR3 bases: TGTGCCAGCAGTTTACCGGGACAGGGGCTCGGCTCCTATAATTCACCCCTCCACTTT. Its protein is CASSLPGQGLGSYNSPLHF.

The J gene is TRBJ2-7, the V gene TRBV6-5; D may be TRBD2 (6 bases). Germline assignment: CDR1 MNHEY and CDR2 SVGAGI. The CDR3 consists of 14 residues. V lost 6 bases and J 0 bases, leaving 12 bases between the germline ends. The CDR3 loop reads CASSRQGGSYEQYF. The DNA for the CDR3 is TGTGCCAGCAGCCGGCAGGGAGGCTCCTACGAGCAGTACTTC.

The chain combines TRBV5-1 with TRBJ2-7, with a weak D call TRBD2 (5 bases). The germline CDR1 and CDR2 sequences are SGHRS and YFSETQ. V lost 0 bases, J lost 4 bases, and 17 bases lay in between. This CDR3 spans 16 amino acids. CDR3 sequence reads: CASSLASGSVGYEQYF. The CDR3 region has the DNA TGCGCCAGCAGCTTGGCTTCGGGTAGCGTAGGGTACGAGCAGTACTTC.

This chain joins TRBV3-1 (or the pseudogene TRBV3-2) and TRBJ2-3, with TRBD1 matching over 8 bases. The CDR3 runs 15 residues. The V gene's germline CDR1 is LGHDT and CDR2 YNNKEL (reference sequence). V dropped 4 bases and J dropped 2; count of bases not matched to a gene: 5. The CDR3 region is CASSLRTGFTDTQYF. The CDR3 DNA reads TGTGCCAGCAGCCTGAGGACAGGGTTCACAGATACGCAGTATTTT.